One and the same sample provided the 5 T cell receptor beta chains below, sequenced in a study of Graves' ophthalmopathy and Graves' hyperthyroidism. CDR3 regions of TCR beta were amplified from RNA transcripts. First-round RT-PCR used HTBI primers; second-round multiplex PCR followed. TCRdb re-analysed the multiplex PCR reads in MiXCR, keeping a single row per CDR3 protein. Among more than 1,000,000 distinct CDR3 sequences listed, about 36% were seen once. Sequenced input: peripheral blood or thyroid tissue (not recorded which). These receptors came from an adult man with Graves' hyperthyroidism.

This clonotype turned up a few times. This chain's CDR3 is CASSQDGPPVLASYEQYF. CDR3 DNA sequence: TGCGCCAGCAGCCAAGATGGACCGCCGGTCTTAGCGTCCTACGAGCAGTACTTC. This chain uses TRBV4-1 with TRBJ2-7; TRBD2 might be the D (5 bases). The CDR3 has 18 residues. The germline V and J ends were trimmed by 0 bases and 1 base, with 19 bases remaining between them. Germline CDR1 and CDR2: MGHRA and YSYEKL.

The chain couples TRBV11-2 to TRBJ1-6; possible D gene TRBD1, 6 bases. V gave up 5 bases and J gave up 8 bases, with 16 bases separating them. Germline V lookup: CDR1 SGHAT, CDR2 FQNNGV. This CDR3 comprises 15 residues. CDR3 in amino acids: CASSQRPGVYSPLHF. In DNA form, the CDR3 reads TGTGCCAGCAGCCAACGACCAGGGGTTTATTCACCCCTCCACTTT.

This clonotype appeared many times. The J gene is TRBJ2-5, the V gene TRBV10-2; 9 nucleotides agree with TRBD1. The germline V gene has CDR1 WSHSY and CDR2 SAAADI. Unmatched junction bases numbered 14, after V lost 7 bases and J lost 2 bases. The length of the CDR3 is 17 residues. CDR3 sequence reads: CASTTRTRTGEQETQYF. The CDR3 DNA reads as TGCGCCAGCACAACTCGTACTCGGACAGGGGAACAAGAGACCCAGTACTTC.

The chain combines TRBV2 with TRBJ1-2, with D maybe TRBD1 (5 bases). The V end was cut by 2 bases, the J end by 5 bases, with 39 bases between. Germline lookup yields CDR1 SNHLY and CDR2 FYNNEI. The CDR3 contains 23 residues. The CDR3 DNA is TGTGCCAGCAGTGAATTTCAGGGTGCTAGTGTTCCCGATTCGGACTCCCCTCCATATGGCTACACCTTC. It is translated as CASSEFQGASVPDSDSPPYGYTF.

This chain connects TRBV10-3 to TRBJ2-5, with D unresolved. In germline, CDR1 is ENHRY, CDR2 SYGVKD. This CDR3 contains 14 residues. Trimming stripped 0 bases from V and 3 bases from J, with 8 bases between. For the CDR3, the DNA is TGTGCCATCAGTGAGTCGATTCAGAAAGAGACCCAGTACTTC. It translates to CAISESIQKETQYF.